The 15 T cell receptor beta chains below were found in one sample sequenced in a study of naive and memory T cell subsets. An equimolar mix of two oligonucleotides served as the beta constant-region primer for TRBC1 and TRBC2. TCRdb ran MiXCR on the UMI-ligation and nested PCR reads and lists one entry per CDR3 protein. The sample yields tens of thousands of distinct CDR3 sequences, more than 10% seen once. The specimen sequenced was effector memory CD4+ T cells from blood. The subset denotes: effector memory, CD45RA- CD27-. The source of these receptors is a human donor in good health.

The chain recombines TRBV7-2 with TRBJ2-2; 7 bases align to TRBD1. V shed 3 bases and J 7 bases; nucleotides not matched to a gene: 5. Germline V gene lookup returns CDR1 SGHTA and CDR2 FQGNSA. The CDR3 is 14 residues long. CDR3 sequence: CASSFNRGNGELFF. The CDR3 nucleotides are TGTGCCAGCAGCTTTAACAGGGGTAACGGGGAGCTGTTTTTT. Full variable domain (remainder filled in from reference TRBV7-2 and TRBJ2-2): GAGVSQSPSNKVTEKGKDVELRCDPISGHTALYWYRQSLGQGLEFLIYFQGNSAPDKSGLPSDRFSAERTGGSVSTLTIQRTQQEDSAVYLCASSFNRGNGELFFGEGSRLTVL.

This CDR3 reads CSARKQGVGETQYF. DNA for the CDR3: TGCAGTGCTAGAAAACAGGGCGTCGGGGAGACCCAGTACTTC. The chain uses TRBV20-1 and TRBJ2-5; the D gene is possibly TRBD1 (6 bases). Trimming removed 2 bases from V and 5 bases from J, with 15 bases in between. This CDR3 contains 14 residues. The germline V gene encodes CDR1 DFQATT and CDR2 SNEGSKA (reference sequence).

This clonotype was counted only a few times. The V gene is TRBV5-6, the J gene TRBJ1-6, with D possibly being TRBD1 (6 bases). Germline lookup yields CDR1 SGHDT and CDR2 YYEEEE. The V end lost 3 bases, the J end lost 6 bases, and 22 bases lay between the germline ends. This CDR3 comprises 18 residues. The CDR3 DNA sequence: TGTGCCAGCAGCTCCACGGTCCGGGGACACAAGTCTAATTCACCCCTCCACTTT. It yields the protein CASSSTVRGHKSNSPLHF.

This clonotype was counted between two and nine times. CDR3 loop: CASSRGLFDEQFF. The CDR3, as DNA: TGTGCCAGCAGTCGCGGACTCTTCGATGAGCAGTTCTTC. V and J are TRBV7-3 and TRBJ2-1, with TRBD2 as a possible D gene (5 bases). The ends were cut back, 6 bases at V and 8 bases at J, with 14 bases in the middle. The CDR3 has 13 amino acids. Germline V CDR1 and CDR2: SGHTA, FQGTGA.

The V call is TRBV30, the J call TRBJ2-3; 7 nucleotides match TRBD2. V gave up 5 bases and J gave up 4 bases; unmatched junction bases: 6. The CDR3 totals 13 residues. Germline V lookup: CDR1 GTSNPN, CDR2 SVGIG (reference sequence). The CDR3 DNA is TGTGCCTGGCACCGGACTAGGGCAGATACGCAGTATTTT. Translating gives CAWHRTRADTQYF.

By sample fraction, this clonotype is medium-sized. This chain uses TRBV7-2 with TRBJ1-3; D not certain. V was trimmed by 3 bases and J by 4 bases, leaving 7 bases between them. Germline V gives CDR1 SGHTA, CDR2 FQGNSA. This CDR3 is 13 amino acids long. The chain's CDR3 is CASSFYLGNTIYF. CDR3 nucleotides: TGTGCCAGCAGCTTCTACCTGGGAAACACCATATATTTT.

This clonotype is deemed medium-sized (0.01 to 0.1%). The V call is TRBV7-2, the J call TRBJ2-5, with D possibly TRBD2 on 6 matching bases. Germline CDR1 is SGHTA and CDR2 is FQGNSA. The V gene lost 5 bases and the J gene lost 1 base, with 11 bases spanning the gap. CDR3 length equals 14 residues. This CDR3 reads CASSSRDFQETQYF. The CDR3 DNA sequence: TGTGCCAGCAGCAGCAGGGACTTCCAAGAGACCCAGTACTTC.

On this clonotype itself: It may be a read error: a sequence one base away is much more abundant. The chain couples TRBV30 to TRBJ2-7; possibly TRBD1 or TRBD2 for D (5 bases each). Matching the DNA end better, TRBJ2-1 makes the J call doubtful. Germline V CDR1 and CDR2: GTSNPN, SVGIG (reference sequence). The CDR3 runs 13 residues. The CDR3: CALNRGYGDEQFF. In DNA, the CDR3 is TGTGCCTTAAATCGGGGCTATGGAGACGAGCAGTTCTTC.

By share, this clonotype counts as medium-sized (0.01 to 0.1%). This chain uses TRBV28 with TRBJ1-2; D not certain. The germline gives CDR1 MDHEN, CDR2 SYDVKM. This CDR3 is 14 amino acids long. Trimming left V 6 bases short and J 2 bases short, with 13 bases between. The CDR3 nucleotides read TGTGCCAGCAGCTCCCCCGGGAGGAACTATGGCTACACCTTC. Amino acid sequence: CASSSPGRNYGYTF.

This clonotype has a handful of counts. The chain combines TRBV10-3 with TRBJ1-2, with D possibly being TRBD1 (5 bases). Germline-derived CDR1 and CDR2 are ENHRY and SYGVKD. The length of the CDR3 is 13 residues. V was pared by 11 bases and J by 3 bases, with 16 bases between. The CDR3 protein is CAPPGEGHYGYTF. CDR3 DNA: TGTGCCCCACCGGGGGAGGGGCACTATGGCTACACCTTC.

This clonotype was seen only a few times. The V call is TRBV10-3, the J call TRBJ2-1, with 7 positions matching TRBD1. The junction had 3 bases not matched to a gene; V was cut back by 4 bases and J by 3 bases. Per germline, CDR1 ENHRY and CDR2 SYGVKD. The CDR3 is made up of 14 amino acids. CDR3 amino acids: CAISGQGNYNEQFF. For the CDR3, the DNA is TGTGCCATCAGTGGACAGGGTAACTACAATGAGCAGTTCTTC.

This clonotype appeared a few times. The gene calls are TRBV3-1 and TRBJ1-1; 8 nucleotides align to TRBD1. Trimming took 0 bases from V and 0 from J; bases not matched to a gene: 3. CDR1 and CDR2 from the germline V gene are LGHDT and YNNKEL (reference sequence). This CDR3 has 16 residues. CDR3 protein: CASSQENRGLNTEAFF. The CDR3 bases are TGTGCCAGCAGCCAAGAAAACAGGGGGTTGAACACTGAAGCTTTCTTT.

This clonotype was seen at least ten times. This chain uses TRBV4-1 with TRBJ1-6; D gene unclear. V lost 0 bases and J lost 7, with 13 bases in between. The CDR3 totals 16 residues. CDR1 and CDR2 from the germline V gene are MGHRA and YSYEKL. The CDR3 DNA reads TGCGCCAGCAGCCAAGATCGGCTTTATACGAATTCACCCCTCCACTTT. This codes for CASSQDRLYTNSPLHF.

The rearrangement links TRBV10-1 to TRBJ2-5, with 8 bases fitting TRBD2. Germline CDR1 and CDR2: WNHNN and SYGVQD (reference sequence). The CDR3 totals 14 residues. With V trimmed by 4 bases and J by 5 bases, 6 bases remained unmatched. This CDR3 is CASSAGGMSETQYF. CDR3 in DNA: TGCGCCAGCAGTGCGGGAGGGATGTCGGAGACCCAGTACTTC.

The chain carries TRBV5-1 and TRBJ2-5; 9 bases are a match to TRBD2. Trimming took 5 bases from V and 2 from J; bases not matched to a gene: 4. Germline CDR1 and CDR2: SGHRS and YFSETQ. The CDR3 extends over 14 amino acids. CDR3 bases: TGCGCCAGCAGTCCTGCGGGGGGGCAAGAGACCCAGTACTTC. Translated: CASSPAGGQETQYF.